This T cell receptor (beta chain) was sequenced in a study of blood T cell repertoires in COVID-19. Germline lookup yields CDR1 SGHVS and CDR2 FNYEAQ. The germline V and J ends were trimmed by 5 bases and 4 bases, with 9 bases remaining between them. CDR3 length: 13 amino acids. In the original workflow: For nucleated cells, counts were estimated from reference gene primer amplification. This table comes from immunoSEQ multiplex PCR, and its TCRdb copy is limited to in-frame clones, with some not included. D and trimming come from the DNA, and the V and J calls and clone size come from that table. The data show nearly 110,000 clones, around 75% seen once.

This receptor was obtained from a human donor with acute or convalescent COVID-19. The donor label of this sample is uncertain. The chain couples TRBV7-6 to TRBJ1-5; D may be TRBD1 (5 bases). The material sequenced was peripheral blood. The CDR3 nucleotides are TGTGCCAGCAGCCCTGGGGCTAATCAGCCCCAGCATTTT. As protein: CASSPGANQPQHF. Supplemented by reference TRBV7-6 and TRBJ1-5, the full variable domain reads GAGVSQSPRYKVTKRGQDVALRCDPISGHVSLYWYRQALGQGPEFLTYFNYEAQQDKSGLPNDRFSAERPEGSISTLTIQRTEQRDSAMYRCASSPGANQPQHFGDGTRLSIL.